This section outlines one T cell receptor beta chain sequence together with its context. Its antigen is currently unknown. The data derive from a study of T-cell reconstitution after alpha-beta-depleted transplantation in children. Study findings and constraints: The main origin of T-cell counts and diversity one year after transplant was newly produced T cells.

Researchers prepared the TCRbeta library using unique molecular identifiers, the study reports. TCRdb called the PCR reads again in MiXCR, with one record for every CDR3 protein. The repertoire includes more than 400,000 distinct CDR3 sequences, 11% of them detected once, and less than 15% sits in the top ten. V was pared by 3 bases and J by 7 bases, with 10 bases between. CDR3 length: 12 amino acids. Germline CDR1 reads MDHEN; CDR2 reads SYDVKM. Sequencing used PBMCs, mostly from graft donor cells, obtained 180 days after TCRalphabeta/CD19-depleted stem cell transplant. This receptor was taken from a female patient aged 2 to 10 who had a stem cell transplant for aplastic anemia, so the T cells may come from the graft donor. The chain joins TRBV28 to TRBJ2-7; D not resolved. CDR3 in DNA: TGTGCCAGCAGTTTTGGGTCGAGGGAGCAGTACTTC. It is translated as CASSFGSREQYF.